These 5 T cell receptor beta chains came from one sample sequenced in a study of blood T cell repertoires in COVID-19. Assay used: immunoSEQ multiplex PCR; TCRdb lists only in-frame clones, some missing. The sample has roughly 150,000 clones, over 65% seen once. The specimen was peripheral blood. These receptors were collected from a man aged 60 to 69 with acute or convalescent COVID-19.

V and J are TRBV7-8 and TRBJ1-2, with 7 bases aligning to TRBD1. Trimming cost V 4 bases and J 2 bases; bases outside gene matches: 16. The CDR3 runs to 18 residues. CDR1 is SGHVS and CDR2 is FQNEAQ in the germline V gene. The CDR3 coding sequence is TGTGCCAGCAGCTACATATATTCAGCCCGGGGACAGAACTATGGCTACACCTTC. It is translated as CASSYIYSARGQNYGYTF.

The V gene is TRBV2, the J gene TRBJ2-5; possibly TRBD2 for D (6 bases). The V end was cut by 1 base, the J end by 1 base, with 13 bases between. Germline CDR1 SNHLY, CDR2 FYNNEI. This CDR3 has 16 residues. The CDR3 bases are TGTGCCAGCAGTGAAGAGGGTAGCGGCCCCCAAGAGACCCAGTACTTC. This codes for CASSEEGSGPQETQYF.

This sequence joins TRBV3-1 (or the pseudogene TRBV3-2) and TRBJ2-1; 9 nucleotides line up with TRBD1. Germline lookup yields CDR1 LGHDT and CDR2 YNNKEL (reference sequence). J was trimmed by 7 bases and V by 0 bases; bases with no gene match: 4. The CDR3 has 15 amino acids. CDR3 sequence (DNA): TGTGCCAGCAGCCAAGAGATTGACAGGGGGAATGAGCAGTTCTTC. This encodes CASSQEIDRGNEQFF.

The chain has TRBV7-9 and TRBJ2-7; D not resolved. Trimming removed 6 bases from V and 0 bases from J, with 6 bases in between. Per germline, CDR1 SEHNR and CDR2 FQNEAQ (reference sequence). The CDR3 has 12 residues. CDR3 DNA: TGTGCCAGCAGTTCCAGCTCCTACGAGCAGTACTTC. Its protein is CASSSSSYEQYF.

The V call is TRBV2, the J call TRBJ1-2, with 7 bases that match TRBD1. This CDR3 region has 13 residues. V shed 4 bases, J shed 7 bases, and the junction held 6 bases outside the gene matches. Looked up from germline, CDR1 is SNHLY and CDR2 is FYNNEI. CDR3 nucleotide sequence: TGTGCCAGCAGTGGACAGGGCGCGCGTGGCTACACCTTC. Translating gives CASSGQGARGYTF.